This is a list of T cell receptor beta chains from one sample in a study of CD8 T cells in Susac syndrome. TCRdb reanalysed the immunoSEQ multiplex PCR reads using MiXCR and keeps one entry per CDR3 protein. In the table there are about 280,000 distinct CDR3 sequences, roughly 84% of which are singletons. Sequencing used CD8+ T cells from PBMCs. These receptors all come from a human donor with multiple sclerosis. Each CDR3 is given with its conserved first and last residue. A D gene is named only where the DNA matches it firmly. Clone size is shown for a subset of rows, as once, few, many or a class of expanded clone.

>-|15|TRBV7-9|TRBJ2-7|TRBD1
TGTGCCAGCAGCTTGTCACAGGGGGCCCTCTACGAGCAGTACTTC
CASSLSQGALYEQYF
>-|12|TRBV29-1|TRBJ1-1|-
TGCAGCGTTGTTAGCGGGGGTACTGAAGCTTTCTTT
CSVVSGGTEAFF
>-|17|TRBV6-2/TRBV6-3|TRBJ2-2|TRBD1
TGTGCCAGCGTTTCCCCTGGGACAGCCCTATTGGCCGGGGAGCTGTTTTTT
CASVSPGTALLAGELFF
>-|15|TRBV30|TRBJ1-6|TRBD1
TGTGCCTGGATGATCTGGGACAGTTTCAATTCACCCCTCCACTTT
CAWMIWDSFNSPLHF
>-|16|TRBV20-1|TRBJ2-2|-
TGCAGTGCCACAGATCACGGGACACTCCCCACCGGGGAGCTGTTTTTT
CSATDHGTLPTGELFF
>-|18|TRBV29-1|TRBJ2-1|TRBD2
TGCAGCGTTTACCCCACTAGCGGGAGGATTAGCTCCTACAATGAGCAGTTCTTC
CSVYPTSGRISSYNEQFF
>-|17|TRBV21-1|TRBJ2-1|-
TGTGCCAGCAGCAAAGATAGCGGGACCCTTTCCTACAATGAGCAGTTCTTC
CASSKDSGTLSYNEQFF
>-|14|TRBV5-4|TRBJ2-3|TRBD1
TGTGCCAGCAGCCCCCGGGACAGGGGGCAGGTTCAGTATTTT
CASSPRDRGQVQYF
>-|14|TRBV6-5|TRBJ1-2|-
TGTGCCAGCAGTCCCCGCGGCGGTAACTATGGCTACACCTTC
CASSPRGGNYGYTF
>-|18|TRBV27|TRBJ1-4|TRBD1
TGTGCCAGCAGCAACCGGGACAGGACCTCCCGATCGGGTGAAAAACTGTTTTTT
CASSNRDRTSRSGEKLFF
>-|17|TRBV9|TRBJ2-2|TRBD2
TGTGCCAGCAGGGTCGGAGAGTCTAGCGGAAACACCGGGGAGCTGTTTTTT
CASRVGESSGNTGELFF
>-|14|TRBV7-9|TRBJ1-5|TRBD1
TGTGCCATCCAATTAGGGGGCCCAGATCAGCCCCAGCATTTT
CAIQLGGPDQPQHF
>-|19|TRBV9|TRBJ2-2|-
TGTGCCAGCAGCGTAGGTACGGTCCCCGCAGAAGCGAACACCGGGGAGCTGTTTTTT
CASSVGTVPAEANTGELFF
>-|14|TRBV10-1|TRBJ2-1|TRBD2
TGCGCCAGCAGTGAGTTGGGACTAGCAAGTGAGCAGTTCTTC
CASSELGLASEQFF
>-|14|TRBV7-9|TRBJ1-1|-
TGTGCCAGCAGCCATCAGCGGGGGCACACTGAAGCTTTCTTT
CASSHQRGHTEAFF
>few|14|TRBV7-9|TRBJ2-7|-
TGTGCCAGCAGCTTCGTAGGGGCATCCTACGAGCAGTACTTC
CASSFVGASYEQYF
>-|13|TRBV29-1|TRBJ2-7|TRBD2
TGCAGCGCCGGACTAGCGGGAAAGTACGAGCAGTACTTC
CSAGLAGKYEQYF
>-|14|TRBV15|TRBJ2-3|-
TGTGCCACCAGCACGGGCCCCACCACAGATACGCAGTATTTT
CATSTGPTTDTQYF
>few|14|TRBV27|TRBJ2-1|-
TGTGCCAGCAGTTTCCCCGGGGGATCCAATGAGCAGTTCTTC
CASSFPGGSNEQFF
>-|17|TRBV23-1|TRBJ1-5|TRBD1
TGCGCCAGCAGTCAATCGCCGGGACAGGGGGGGGATCAGCCCCAGCATTTT
CASSQSPGQGGDQPQHF
>-|13|TRBV27|TRBJ2-3|-
TGTGCCAGTTCCCGGGACGCGGGCGATACGCAGTATTTT
CASSRDAGDTQYF
>-|12|TRBV28|TRBJ1-5|-
TGTGCCAGCATGGTGGGTTGGCAGCCCCAGCATTTT
CASMVGWQPQHF
>once|15|TRBV27|TRBJ2-5|-
TGTGCCAGCAGTGAACAGGGTATTAAGGGAGAGACCCAGTACTTC
CASSEQGIKGETQYF
>-|16|TRBV5-6|TRBJ1-1|-
TGTGCCAGCAGCTTGGCCGAGGGACGGGGCGACCCTGAAGCTTTCTTT
CASSLAEGRGDPEAFF
>few|16|TRBV6-5|TRBJ2-3|-
TGTGCCAGCAGTTATATAGGCGGGATGGGCACAGATACGCAGTATTTT
CASSYIGGMGTDTQYF
>-|15|TRBV23-1|TRBJ2-2|TRBD2
TGCGCCAGCACCTCGACTAGCGGGGGATCTAGGGAGCTGTTTTTT
CASTSTSGGSRELFF
>-|17|TRBV7-9|TRBJ1-1|TRBD1
TGTGCCAGCAGCTTATGGGACAGGGGGCCTATGAACACTGAAGCTTTCTTT
CASSLWDRGPMNTEAFF
>few|17|TRBV7-9|TRBJ2-2|TRBD1
TGTGCCAGCAGCTCCGGGACAGGGGGCGCGAACACCGGGGAGCTGTTTTTT
CASSSGTGGANTGELFF
>-|15|TRBV7-9|TRBJ2-2|-
TGTGCCAGCAGCTTGGGAGGCTGGATCACCGGGGAGCTGTTTTTT
CASSLGGWITGELFF
>-|17|TRBV6-1|TRBJ2-1|TRBD2
TGTGCCAGCAGTGGAGAACTAGCGGGATTATCCTACAATGAGCAGTTCTTC
CASSGELAGLSYNEQFF
>-|13|TRBV10-3|TRBJ2-6|-
TGTGCCATCAGCGAGACCTGGGCCAACGTCCTGACTTTC
CAISETWANVLTF
>-|17|TRBV20-1|TRBJ2-1|-
TGCAGTGCTAGAGATAGGGCGGGACCCACGGGGAGTAATGAGCAGTTCTTC
CSARDRAGPTGSNEQFF
>once|14|TRBV2|TRBJ1-3|-
TGTGCCAGCAGTGACCTTGACTCTGGAAACACCATATATTTT
CASSDLDSGNTIYF
>-|14|TRBV5-4|TRBJ1-1|-
TGTGCCAGCAGCTTAATCGTAGGGGACACTGAAGCTTTCTTT
CASSLIVGDTEAFF
>-|20|TRBV7-3|TRBJ2-6|-
TGTGCCAGCAGCTTAAATTCGGGGAACAGTCCTCTCTCTGGGGCCAACGTCCTGACTTTC
CASSLNSGNSPLSGANVLTF
>-|13|TRBV5-1|TRBJ2-1|-
TGCGCCAGCAGCCCCTGGGCGATGAATGAGCAGTTCTTC
CASSPWAMNEQFF
>-|13|TRBV13|TRBJ2-7|-
TGTGCCAGCAGCTCCGAGGGCGGAACCGAGCAGTACTTC
CASSSEGGTEQYF
>-|13|TRBV27|TRBJ1-2|-
TGTGCCAGCGGGGGGCCGCATAACTATGGCTACACCTTC
CASGGPHNYGYTF
>-|15|TRBV27|TRBJ1-1|-
TGTGCCAGCTTCCCCCTAAATGGCGGGGCCACTGAAGCTTTCTTT
CASFPLNGGATEAFF
>-|18|TRBV4-1|TRBJ2-1|-
TGCGCCAGCAGCCAAGAGAGGGTGGGCACCAGCACCGTCAATGAGCAGTTCTTC
CASSQERVGTSTVNEQFF
>-|15|TRBV5-5|TRBJ1-1|-
TGTGCCAGCAGCTTGGATGGCTCCACGAACACTGAAGCTTTCTTT
CASSLDGSTNTEAFF